The clone carrying this T cell receptor beta chain has only a few counts. Antigen: not known. TCRdb passed the 5' RACE reads through MiXCR, listing each CDR3 protein once. The sample lists approximately 77,000 distinct CDR3 sequences, 5% occurring once. The data derive from a study of early T cells in non-severe SARS-CoV-2 infection. Study findings and constraints: CD4 and private specificities were missed by VDJdb matching, which favored anti-spike CD8 responses.

V gave up 11 bases and J gave up 2 bases, with 13 bases separating them. The CDR3 length is 13 residues. Germline V lookup: CDR1 MNHNS, CDR2 SASEGT. This sample comprised whole blood, obtained at baseline. V and J are TRBV6-1 and TRBJ2-1; D is perhaps TRBD2 (6 bases). The TCR comes from an adult who was a healthcare worker with PCR-confirmed SARS-CoV-2 infection or an uninfected control (not recorded which). CDR3 amino acids: CAGERVPYNEQFF. The CDR3 DNA reads as TGTGCCGGGGAGCGGGTGCCCTACAATGAGCAGTTCTTC.